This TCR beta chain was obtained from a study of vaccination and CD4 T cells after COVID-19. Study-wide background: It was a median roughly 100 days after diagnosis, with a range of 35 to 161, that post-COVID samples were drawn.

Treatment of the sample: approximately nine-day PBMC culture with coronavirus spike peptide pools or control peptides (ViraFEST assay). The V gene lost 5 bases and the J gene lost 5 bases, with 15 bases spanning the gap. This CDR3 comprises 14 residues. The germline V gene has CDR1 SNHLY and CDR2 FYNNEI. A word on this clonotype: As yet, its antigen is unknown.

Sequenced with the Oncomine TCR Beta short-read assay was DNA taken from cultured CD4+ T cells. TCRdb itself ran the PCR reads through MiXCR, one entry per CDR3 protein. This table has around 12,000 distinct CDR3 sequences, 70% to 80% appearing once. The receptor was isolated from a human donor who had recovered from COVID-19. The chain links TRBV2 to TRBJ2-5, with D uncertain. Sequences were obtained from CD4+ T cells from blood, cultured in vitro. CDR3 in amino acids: CASSSDLGRETQYF. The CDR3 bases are TGTGCCAGCAGTTCCGACTTGGGCCGGGAGACCCAGTACTTC.